The clone carrying this T cell receptor (beta chain) occurred once. What it binds is not known. This CDR3 has 15 amino acids. Germline assignment: CDR1 SNHLY and CDR2 FYNNEI. The V end lost 4 bases, the J end lost 1 base, and 12 bases lay between the germline ends. The entry originates in a study of T-cell memory formation after mild COVID-19. Study-level background: The two donors had largely donor-specific TCR clusters.

Findings of the study overall: Clones that contracted from day 15 to 85 were balanced CD4/CD8, while later expanders leaned CD4+.

TCRdb reanalysed the 5' RACE reads using MiXCR and keeps one entry per CDR3 protein. Among 380,000 or so distinct CDR3 sequences, 13% to 15% were seen once, and the ten largest hold roughly 22%. This chain joins TRBV2 and TRBJ2-3, with D uncertain. The receptor's source is a man aged 18 to 35 who had mild COVID-19 (a few samples of this study predate the infection). Cell type and time point are not known. Material for sequencing was PBMCs or a T cell subset sorted from them (not recorded which). The CDR3, as DNA: TGTGCCAGCAGTGTCGTAGGCGGTGGCACAGATACGCAGTATTTT. Amino acid sequence: CASSVVGGGTDTQYF.